A single sample gave rise to the 29 T cell receptor beta chains below, sequenced in a study of shared clonotypes between healthy human individuals. This table comes from immunoSEQ multiplex PCR, and its TCRdb copy is limited to in-frame clones, with some not included. The table shows about 2.4 million clones, with approximately 93% occurring only once. Sequenced material: naive CD4+ T cells from PBMCs. Subset in this sample: CD45RA+ positively selected. The receptors come from a man aged 18 to 29 in good health. Some clones in this sample may be carry-over from other donors' samples.

This clone was detected once. The V call is TRBV5-1, the J call TRBJ2-5; D ambiguous. Germline V gives CDR1 SGHRS, CDR2 YFSETQ. The V gene lost 2 bases and the J gene lost 1 base, with 6 bases spanning the gap. This CDR3 is 13 amino acids long. CDR3 protein: CASSFQLQETQYF. The CDR3 DNA is TGCGCCAGCAGCTTTCAACTCCAAGAGACCCAGTACTTC.

The chain has TRBV5-1 and TRBJ2-1; D is unresolved. CDR1 and CDR2 from the germline V gene are SGHRS and YFSETQ. The CDR3 has 16 amino acids. The V and J ends lost 0 bases and 1 base respectively, with 11 bases between them. Here the CDR3 reads CASSLVPQASYNEQFF. CDR3 in DNA: TGCGCCAGCAGCTTGGTTCCGCAGGCTTCCTACAATGAGCAGTTCTTC.

This chain links TRBV7-8 with TRBJ1-5; 9 bases fit TRBD1. The CDR3 totals 18 residues. From germline, CDR1 is SGHVS and CDR2 FQNEAQ. V was clipped by 2 bases and J by 7 bases; unmatched bases: 15. The CDR3 DNA reads as TGTGCCAGCAGCTTATTCTGGGACAGGGTGGACGCGCGGCAGCCCCAGCATTTT. It yields the protein CASSLFWDRVDARQPQHF.

The J gene is TRBJ2-4, the V gene TRBV19, with 9 bases aligning to TRBD1. Trimming removed 5 bases from V and 12 bases from J; junction bases left unmatched: 14. Germline loops: CDR1 LNHDA, CDR2 SQIVND (reference sequence). The CDR3 loop spans 15 amino acids. The CDR3 loop reads CASSPGTGRVGAQYF. Written as DNA, the CDR3 is TGTGCCAGTAGTCCCGGGACAGGGAGGGTAGGAGCTCAGTACTTC.

J is TRBJ2-1 and V is TRBV28; no definite D call. This CDR3 is 12 amino acids long. V lost 3 bases, J lost 5 bases, and 5 bases lay in between. The germline CDR1 and CDR2 sequences are MDHEN and SYDVKM. This CDR3 reads CASSFSHNEQFF. In DNA form, the CDR3 reads TGTGCCAGCAGTTTCTCGCACAATGAGCAGTTCTTC.

This chain links TRBV5-1 with TRBJ1-1, with D hard to call. V shed 2 bases and J shed 1 base, with 9 bases lying between them. CDR1 is SGHRS, CDR2 YFSETQ, per germline. This CDR3 is 14 amino acids long. As DNA, the CDR3 is TGCGCCAGCAGCTTAATCCCGGAGAACACTGAAGCTTTCTTT. Protein: CASSLIPENTEAFF.

The gene calls are TRBV5-1 and TRBJ2-3; TRBD1 matches at 7 bases. Unmatched junction bases numbered 10, after V lost 8 bases and J lost 4 bases. Germline CDR1 SGHRS, CDR2 YFSETQ. This CDR3 is 14 amino acids long. CDR3 sequence (DNA): TGCGCCAGTTCCTCGACAGGGCAGTCAGATACGCAGTATTTT. This encodes CASSSTGQSDTQYF.

This clone has a handful of counts. The chain links TRBV28 to TRBJ1-2; 8 positions match TRBD1. The germline V gene has CDR1 MDHEN and CDR2 SYDVKM. There are 12 residues in the CDR3. V shed 6 bases and J 10 bases; nucleotides not matched to a gene: 7. CDR3 DNA: TGTGCCAGCAGCCAGGGACAGGAGGTCTACACCTTC. Protein sequence: CASSQGQEVYTF.

The V and J genes are TRBV7-3 and TRBJ1-2, with a possible D match to TRBD1 (6 bases). The CDR3 runs 15 residues. The V end was cut by 5 bases, the J end by 5 bases, with 18 bases between. The V gene's germline CDR1 is SGHTA and CDR2 FQGTGA. DNA of the CDR3: TGTGCCAGCAGCATAGGTTCCACAGGGAGTTATGGCTACACCTTC. Translating it yields CASSIGSTGSYGYTF.

The chain combines TRBV5-1 with TRBJ2-3, with 7 bases that match TRBD1. The CDR3 runs 16 residues. The ends lost 1 base at V and 4 bases at J; junction bases unmatched: 9. Germline values: CDR1 SGHRS, CDR2 YFSETQ. CDR3 amino acids: CASSLPQGILADTQYF. In DNA, the CDR3 is TGCGCCAGCAGCTTGCCACAGGGGATTCTGGCAGATACGCAGTATTTT.

The J gene is TRBJ2-7, the V gene TRBV7-9; no firm D call. CDR3 length equals 15 residues. Germline CDR1 SEHNR, CDR2 FQNEAQ (reference sequence). Between the trimmed V and J ends, which lost 2 bases and 1 base, there was a span of 12 bases. CDR3 sequence (DNA): TGTGCCAGCAGCTTACCAGGATCCGCGTCCTACGAGCAGTACTTC. Amino acids: CASSLPGSASYEQYF.

The sample holds one count of this clone. This chain joins TRBV7-6 and TRBJ2-2; the match to TRBD2 covers 12 bases. V was clipped by 5 bases and J by 10 bases; unmatched bases: 14. The germline V gene encodes CDR1 SGHVS and CDR2 FNYEAQ. This CDR3 is 17 amino acids long. The CDR3 bases are TGTGCCAGCAGCACCCTCCCTAGCGGGAGGGCCCTCCAGGAGCTGTTTTTT. It translates to CASSTLPSGRALQELFF.

The gene calls are TRBV27 and TRBJ2-7; D is uncertain. The germline V gene has CDR1 MNHEY and CDR2 SMNVEV (reference sequence). The CDR3 totals 15 residues. The germline V and J ends were trimmed by 3 bases and 3 bases, with 15 bases remaining between them. The CDR3, as DNA: TGTGCCAGCAGTTTGTGGGCCACCGAGGTCTACGAGCAGTACTTC. Protein product: CASSLWATEVYEQYF.

The rearrangement joins TRBV6-6 to TRBJ2-3; possible D gene TRBD2, 6 bases. The germline V and J ends were trimmed by 4 bases and 2 bases, with 10 bases remaining between them. CDR1 is MNHNY and CDR2 is SVGAGI in the germline V gene (reference sequence). The CDR3 has 14 amino acids. The CDR3 region is CASSLGLTTDTQYF. In DNA form, the CDR3 reads TGTGCCAGCAGTTTGGGACTTACCACAGATACGCAGTATTTT.

This clone has a single count. V usage is TRBV28 and J usage is TRBJ2-7, with 8 positions matching TRBD2. With 5 bases clipped from V and 0 bases from J, the junction kept 12 bases outside the gene matches. The CDR3 loop spans 17 amino acids. Germline CDR1 MDHEN, CDR2 SYDVKM. In DNA, the CDR3 is TGTGCCAGCAGTACTCGACCGGGACTAGTTAGCTCCTACGAGCAGTACTTC. It encodes CASSTRPGLVSSYEQYF.

The J gene is TRBJ2-5, the V gene TRBV2, with 12 bases lining up with TRBD2. The CDR3 consists of 18 residues. Germline assignment: CDR1 SNHLY and CDR2 FYNNEI. V shed 3 bases, J shed 5 bases, and the junction held 13 bases outside the gene matches. CDR3 loop: CASSDGFRPSGRGETQYF. The CDR3 region has the DNA TGTGCCAGCAGTGATGGATTTCGGCCTAGCGGGAGGGGTGAGACCCAGTACTTC.

The rearrangement joins TRBV6-1 to TRBJ1-2; D ambiguous. Germline CDR1 and CDR2: MNHNS and SASEGT. V lost 6 bases to trimming and J lost 0 bases, with 14 bases between them. CDR3 length equals 15 residues. The CDR3 loop is CASRRAGDSNYGYTF. CDR3 DNA: TGTGCCAGCAGGAGGGCCGGAGATTCTAACTATGGCTACACCTTC.

The chain uses TRBV4-1 and TRBJ2-1; TRBD1 aligns across 8 bases. Germline CDR1 and CDR2: MGHRA and YSYEKL. J lost 7 bases, V lost 1 base, and 12 bases had no gene match. The CDR3 extends over 17 amino acids. The CDR3 DNA sequence: TGCGCCAGCAGCCAAGGGGGAACAGGGGGGCGGTGGAATGAGCAGTTCTTC. Protein sequence: CASSQGGTGGRWNEQFF.

The chain is built from TRBV25-1 and TRBJ1-1, with D possibly being TRBD1 (5 bases). Germline loops: CDR1 MGHDK, CDR2 SYGVNS. This CDR3 contains 13 residues. V was clipped by 7 bases and J by 1 base, with 10 bases between them. This chain's CDR3 is CASKGTANTEAFF. The CDR3 nucleotides read TGTGCCAGCAAAGGGACGGCGAACACTGAAGCTTTCTTT.

The chain combines TRBV25-1 with TRBJ2-1; TRBD2 agrees at 14 bases. CDR3 size: 18 residues. The germline gives CDR1 MGHDK, CDR2 SYGVNS. With 7 bases clipped from V and 9 bases from J, the junction kept 17 bases outside the gene matches. The CDR3 nucleotides read TGTGCCAGCAAAGCGTCGGGCGGGACTAGCGGGAGAGTACCTGAGCAGTTCTTC. Its translation: CASKASGGTSGRVPEQFF.

The chain links TRBV7-3 to TRBJ1-1; D ambiguous. The CDR3 runs to 20 residues. The V end was cut by 1 base, the J end by 0 bases, with 24 bases between. Germline V gene lookup returns CDR1 SGHTA and CDR2 FQGTGA. The CDR3 here is CASSLKKARQSSGLNTEAFF. CDR3 nucleotides: TGTGCCAGCAGCTTAAAAAAGGCGCGGCAGTCATCCGGTTTGAACACTGAAGCTTTCTTT.

The genes are TRBV30 and TRBJ2-7, with 10 bases lining up with TRBD1. Looked up from germline, CDR1 is GTSNPN and CDR2 is SVGIG (reference sequence). V trimming: 3 bases; J trimming: 2 bases; junction bases outside the gene matches: 16. The CDR3 covers 18 residues. CDR3 protein: CAWRNLKPGQGGAYEQYF. The CDR3 DNA is TGTGCCTGGAGAAACCTGAAACCTGGACAGGGGGGCGCCTACGAGCAGTACTTC.

The CDR3 loop is CASRTEQGARAFF. The CDR3 nucleotides read TGTGCCAGCAGGACGGAACAGGGGGCGAGGGCTTTCTTT. This sequence joins TRBV6-6 and TRBJ1-1; TRBD1 aligns across 9 bases. Trimming at V came to 6 bases and at J to 11 bases, leaving 10 bases not matched to a gene. Germline CDR1 is MNHNY and CDR2 is SVGAGI (reference sequence). This CDR3 is built from 13 residues.

CDR3 sequence (DNA): TGTGCCATCAGGGGACAGGGTCAGAACACCGGGGAGCTGTTTTTT. It specifies CAIRGQGQNTGELFF. The V call is TRBV10-3, the J call TRBJ2-2; 9 bases agree with TRBD1. Germline values: CDR1 ENHRY, CDR2 SYGVKD. V gave up 6 bases and J gave up 1 base; unmatched junction bases: 3. The CDR3 has 15 residues.

The CDR3 DNA reads as TGTGCCAGAACCCCGGGGGGCTGGGGCTACACCTTC. Residues: CARTPGGWGYTF. The chain employs TRBV5-3 and TRBJ1-2, with a possible D match to TRBD1 (6 bases). TRBV5-3 is an ORF, and what it does is uncertain. The CDR3 covers 12 residues. V dropped 6 bases and J dropped 8 bases, with 14 bases sitting between them.

The chain is built from TRBV4-1 and TRBJ2-1, with a tentative D call TRBD1 (6 bases). Germline CDR1 MGHRA, CDR2 YSYEKL. The CDR3 length is 17 residues. The ends were cut back, 0 bases at V and 6 bases at J, with 18 bases in the middle. CDR3 sequence (DNA): TGCGCCAGCAGCCAAGATACGACTACTACAGGGTCCAATGAGCAGTTCTTC. Translation gives CASSQDTTTTGSNEQFF.

The rearrangement uses TRBV4-1 and TRBJ1-2, with D possibly TRBD1 on 5 matching bases. V shed 2 bases and J shed 7 bases, with 11 bases lying between them. Germline-derived CDR1 and CDR2 are MGHRA and YSYEKL. The CDR3 totals 13 residues. CDR3 bases: TGCGCCAGCAGCCAACCAGGGATCTCTGGCTACACCTTC. This translates into CASSQPGISGYTF.

The chain employs TRBV7-9 and TRBJ1-4, with TRBD1 matching over 8 bases. J lost 4 bases, V lost 5 bases, and 6 bases had no gene match. The CDR3 covers 15 residues. Germline V gene sequence: CDR1 SEHNR, CDR2 FQNEAQ (reference sequence). The DNA of the CDR3 is TGTGCCAGCAGCAGCCGGGACAGGATTAATGAAAAACTGTTTTTT. It translates to CASSSRDRINEKLFF.

The chain combines TRBV11-2 with TRBJ2-5; 11 nucleotides match TRBD1. The CDR3 consists of 15 residues. Germline V gene data show CDR1 as SGHAT and CDR2 as FQNNGV. V dropped 5 bases and J dropped 5; count of bases not matched to a gene: 7. CDR3 sequence: CASSTTGTGGETQYF. The CDR3 region has the DNA TGTGCCAGCAGCACGACCGGGACAGGGGGGGAGACCCAGTACTTC.